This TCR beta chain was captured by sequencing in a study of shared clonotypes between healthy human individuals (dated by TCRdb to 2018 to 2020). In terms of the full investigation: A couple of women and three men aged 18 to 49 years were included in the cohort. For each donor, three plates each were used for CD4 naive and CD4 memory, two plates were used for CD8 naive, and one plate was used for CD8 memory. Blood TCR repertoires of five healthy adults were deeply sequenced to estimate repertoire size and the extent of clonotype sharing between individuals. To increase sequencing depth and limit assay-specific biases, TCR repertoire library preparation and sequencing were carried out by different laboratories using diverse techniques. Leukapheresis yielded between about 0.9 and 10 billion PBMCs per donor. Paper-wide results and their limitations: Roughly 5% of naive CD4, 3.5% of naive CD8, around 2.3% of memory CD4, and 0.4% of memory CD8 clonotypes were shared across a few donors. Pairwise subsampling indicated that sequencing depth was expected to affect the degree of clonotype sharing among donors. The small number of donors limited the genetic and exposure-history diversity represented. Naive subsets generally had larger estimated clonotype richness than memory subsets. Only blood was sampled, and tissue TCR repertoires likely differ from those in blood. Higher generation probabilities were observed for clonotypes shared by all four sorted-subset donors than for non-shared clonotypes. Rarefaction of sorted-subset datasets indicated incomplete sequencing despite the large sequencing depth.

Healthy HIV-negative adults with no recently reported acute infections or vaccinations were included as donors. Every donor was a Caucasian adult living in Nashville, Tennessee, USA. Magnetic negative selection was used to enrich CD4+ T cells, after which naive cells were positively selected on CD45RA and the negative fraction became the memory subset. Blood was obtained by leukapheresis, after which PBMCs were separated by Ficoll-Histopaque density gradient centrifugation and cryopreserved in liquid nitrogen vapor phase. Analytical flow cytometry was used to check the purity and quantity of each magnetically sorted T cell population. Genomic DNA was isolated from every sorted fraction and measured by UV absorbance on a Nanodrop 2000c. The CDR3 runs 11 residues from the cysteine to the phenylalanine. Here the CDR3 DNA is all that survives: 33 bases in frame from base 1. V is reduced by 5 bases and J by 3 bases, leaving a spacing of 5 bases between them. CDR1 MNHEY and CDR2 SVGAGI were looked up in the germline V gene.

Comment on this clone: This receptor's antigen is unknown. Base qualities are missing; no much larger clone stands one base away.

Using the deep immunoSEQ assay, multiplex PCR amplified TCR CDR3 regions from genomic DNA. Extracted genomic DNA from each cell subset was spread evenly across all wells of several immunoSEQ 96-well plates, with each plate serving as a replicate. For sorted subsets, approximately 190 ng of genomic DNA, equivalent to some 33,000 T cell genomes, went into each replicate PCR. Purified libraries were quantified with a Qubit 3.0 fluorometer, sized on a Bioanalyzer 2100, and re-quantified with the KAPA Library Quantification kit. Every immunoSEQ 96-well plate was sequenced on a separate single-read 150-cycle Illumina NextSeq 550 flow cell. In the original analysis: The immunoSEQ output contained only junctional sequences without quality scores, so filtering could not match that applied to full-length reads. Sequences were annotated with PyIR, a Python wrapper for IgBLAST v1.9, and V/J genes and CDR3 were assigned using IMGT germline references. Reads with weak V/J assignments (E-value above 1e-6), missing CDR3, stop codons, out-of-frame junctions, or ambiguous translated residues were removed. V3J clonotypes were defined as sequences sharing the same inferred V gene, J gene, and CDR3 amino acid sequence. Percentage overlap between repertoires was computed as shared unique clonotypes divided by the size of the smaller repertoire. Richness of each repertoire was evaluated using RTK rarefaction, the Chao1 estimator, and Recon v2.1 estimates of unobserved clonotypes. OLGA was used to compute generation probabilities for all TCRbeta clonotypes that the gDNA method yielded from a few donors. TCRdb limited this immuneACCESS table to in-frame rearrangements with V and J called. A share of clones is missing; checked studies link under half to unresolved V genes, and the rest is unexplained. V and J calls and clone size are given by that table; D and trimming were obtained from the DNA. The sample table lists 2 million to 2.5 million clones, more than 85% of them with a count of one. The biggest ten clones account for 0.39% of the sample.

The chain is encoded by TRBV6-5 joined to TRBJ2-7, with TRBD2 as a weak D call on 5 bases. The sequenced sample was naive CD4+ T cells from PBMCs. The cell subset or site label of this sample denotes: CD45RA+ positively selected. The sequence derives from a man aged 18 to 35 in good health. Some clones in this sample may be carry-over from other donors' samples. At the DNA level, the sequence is TGTGCCAGCAGTGGGAGCTACGAGCAGTACTTC. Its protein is CASSGSYEQYF.